This T cell receptor (beta chain) appears in the sequencing data of a study of technical replicates of blood from a handful of donors. The CDR3 contains 14 residues. V lost 5 bases and J 0 bases, leaving 8 bases between the germline ends. Per the germline V gene, CDR1 is LNHDA and CDR2 is SQIVND (reference sequence). Libraries were prepared by immunoSEQ multiplex PCR; TCRdb keeps only in-frame clonotypes and omits some of them. The repertoire includes more than 60,000 clones, around 92% of them detected once, and 0.35% to 0.5% sits in the top ten. Sample: T cells isolated from PBMCs. The chain uses TRBV19 and TRBJ1-3; a possible D gene is TRBD1 (5 bases). The clonotype originates from a human donor in good health. The DNA for the CDR3 is TGTGCCAGTAGTTGGGGCCCCTCTGGAAACACCATATATTTT. Translation: CASSWGPSGNTIYF.